This TCR beta chain derives from a study of blood T cell repertoires in COVID-19. Study-wide context: The origin of the acute and convalescent COVID-19 samples was the United States, Italy and Spain.

V dropped 0 bases and J dropped 4 bases, with 13 bases sitting between them. CDR3 length: 15 amino acids. Germline CDR1 and CDR2: MNHNY and SVGAGI (reference sequence). TCRdb's table, derived via immunoSEQ multiplex PCR, lists solely in-frame clones and lacks some. The data contain some 350,000 clones, around 90% of them singletons. This clone has a handful of counts. This sequence was found in a young man with active or convalescent COVID-19. The rearrangement uses TRBV6-6 and TRBJ2-7; D is possibly TRBD1 (6 bases). The sequenced material came from peripheral blood. This CDR3 is CASSYSDRPWYEQYF. CDR3 bases: TGTGCCAGCAGTTACTCGGACAGACCGTGGTACGAGCAGTACTTC.